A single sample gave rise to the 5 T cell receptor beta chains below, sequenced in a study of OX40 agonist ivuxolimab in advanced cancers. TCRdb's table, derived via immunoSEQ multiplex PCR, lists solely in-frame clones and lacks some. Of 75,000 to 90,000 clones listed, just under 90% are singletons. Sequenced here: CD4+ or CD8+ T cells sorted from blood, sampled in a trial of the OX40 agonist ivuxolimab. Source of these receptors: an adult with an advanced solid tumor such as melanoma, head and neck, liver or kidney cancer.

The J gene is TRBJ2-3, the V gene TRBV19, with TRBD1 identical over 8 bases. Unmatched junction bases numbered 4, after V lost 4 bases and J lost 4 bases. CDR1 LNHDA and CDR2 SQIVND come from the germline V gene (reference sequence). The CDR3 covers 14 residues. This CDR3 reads CASSNGQGADTQYF. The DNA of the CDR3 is TGTGCCAGTAGTAACGGACAGGGAGCAGATACGCAGTATTTT.

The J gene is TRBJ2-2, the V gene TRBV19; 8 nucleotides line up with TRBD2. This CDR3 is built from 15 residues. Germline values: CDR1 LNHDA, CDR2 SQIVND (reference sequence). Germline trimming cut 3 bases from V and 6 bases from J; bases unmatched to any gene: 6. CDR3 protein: CASSMAGGRPGELFF. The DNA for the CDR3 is TGTGCCAGTAGTATGGCGGGGGGCAGGCCCGGGGAGCTGTTTTTT.

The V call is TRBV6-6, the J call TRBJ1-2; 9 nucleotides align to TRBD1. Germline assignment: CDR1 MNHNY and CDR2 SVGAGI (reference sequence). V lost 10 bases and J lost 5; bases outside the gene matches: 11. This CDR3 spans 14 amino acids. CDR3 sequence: CATHMGTGSYGYTF. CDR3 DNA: TGTGCCACCCATATGGGGACAGGGAGTTATGGCTACACCTTC.

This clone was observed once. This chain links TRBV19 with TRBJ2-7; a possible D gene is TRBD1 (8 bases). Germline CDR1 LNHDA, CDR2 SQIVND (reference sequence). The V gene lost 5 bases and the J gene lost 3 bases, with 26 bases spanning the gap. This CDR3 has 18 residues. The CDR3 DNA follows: TGTGCCAGTAGTCCCAAAAGGGGAGGGGGACAGGCCTTCTACGAGCAGTACTTC. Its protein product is CASSPKRGGGQAFYEQYF.

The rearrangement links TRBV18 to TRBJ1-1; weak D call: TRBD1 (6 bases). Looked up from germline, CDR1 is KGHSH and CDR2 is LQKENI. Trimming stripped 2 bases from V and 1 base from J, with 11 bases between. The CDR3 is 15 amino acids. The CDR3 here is CASSPGQSPNTEAFF. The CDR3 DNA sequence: TGTGCCAGCTCACCAGGACAGTCGCCGAACACTGAAGCTTTCTTT.